The 4 T cell receptor beta chains reported below all come from one sample, sequenced in a study of blood T cell repertoires in COVID-19. The assay was immunoSEQ multiplex PCR, and TCRdb's table has in-frame clones only and misses some. Of roughly 300,000 clones in the sample, approximately 90% were seen once. Sequencing was carried out using PBMCs or T cells enriched from blood (not recorded which). The receptors come from a woman aged 30 to 39 who had recovered from COVID-19.

The chain employs TRBV12-3 or TRBV12-4 and TRBJ1-5, with D possibly being TRBD1 (5 bases). The length of the CDR3 is 13 residues. V dropped 3 bases and J dropped 5 bases, with 8 bases sitting between them. This chain's CDR3 is CASSFQGDQPQHF. CDR3 DNA: TGTGCCAGCAGTTTTCAAGGGGATCAGCCCCAGCATTTT.

The rearrangement links TRBV24-1 to TRBJ2-2; a weak D match, TRBD2 (5 bases). This CDR3 is 13 amino acids long. Per the germline V gene, CDR1 is KGHDR and CDR2 is SFDVKD. V lost 7 bases and J lost 4, with 9 bases in between. The CDR3 here is CATRARATGELFF. Written as DNA, the CDR3 is TGTGCCACCAGAGCGAGGGCCACCGGGGAGCTGTTTTTT.

This rearrangement joins TRBV3-1 (or the pseudogene TRBV3-2) to TRBJ1-2, with D perhaps TRBD1 (5 bases). CDR3 length: 13 amino acids. Germline lookup yields CDR1 LGHDT and CDR2 YNNKEL (reference sequence). Trimming pared 1 base from V and 8 bases from J, leaving 11 bases between. CDR3 bases: TGTGCCAGCAGCCAAGGGGGACTTCAGGGCTACACCTTC. As protein: CASSQGGLQGYTF.

The chain is built from TRBV7-3 and TRBJ1-2; perhaps TRBD1 as D (5 bases). V dropped 1 base and J dropped 6 bases, with 18 bases sitting between them. Per the germline V gene, CDR1 is SGHTA and CDR2 is FQGTGA. This CDR3 is built from 16 residues. The CDR3 nucleotides are TGTGCCAGCAGCTTAAATAATTGGGGGGACTCGGATGGCTACACCTTC. It encodes CASSLNNWGDSDGYTF.